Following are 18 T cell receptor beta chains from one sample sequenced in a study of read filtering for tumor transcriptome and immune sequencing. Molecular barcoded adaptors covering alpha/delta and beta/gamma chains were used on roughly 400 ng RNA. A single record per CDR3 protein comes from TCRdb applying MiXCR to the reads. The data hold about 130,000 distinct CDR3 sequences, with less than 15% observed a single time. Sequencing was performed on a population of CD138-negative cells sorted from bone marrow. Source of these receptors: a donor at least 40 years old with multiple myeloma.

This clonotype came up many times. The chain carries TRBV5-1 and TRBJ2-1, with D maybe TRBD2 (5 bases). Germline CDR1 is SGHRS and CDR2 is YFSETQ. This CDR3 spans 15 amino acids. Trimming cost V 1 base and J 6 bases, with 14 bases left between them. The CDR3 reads CASSLSGTSVNEQFF. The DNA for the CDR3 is TGCGCCAGCAGCTTGTCGGGAACTTCCGTCAATGAGCAGTTCTTC. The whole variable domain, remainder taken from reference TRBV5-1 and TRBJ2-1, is KAGVTQTPRYLIKTRGQQVTLSCSPISGHRSVSWYQQTPGQGLQFLFEYFSETQRNKGNFPGRFSGRQFSNSRSEMNVSTLELGDSALYLCASSLSGTSVNEQFFGPGTRLTVL.

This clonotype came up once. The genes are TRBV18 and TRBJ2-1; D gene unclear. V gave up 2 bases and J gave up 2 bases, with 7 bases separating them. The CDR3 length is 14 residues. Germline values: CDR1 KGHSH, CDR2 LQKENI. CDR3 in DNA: TGTGCCAGCTCACCAGGCAAGCCCTACAATGAGCAGTTCTTC. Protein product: CASSPGKPYNEQFF.

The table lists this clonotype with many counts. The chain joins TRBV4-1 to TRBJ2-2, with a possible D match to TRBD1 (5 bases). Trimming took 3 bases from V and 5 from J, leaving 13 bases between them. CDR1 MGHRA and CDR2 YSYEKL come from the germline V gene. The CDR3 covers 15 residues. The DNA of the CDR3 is TGCGCCAGCAGCCATGGTGGGGCCCAGACCGGGGAGCTGTTTTTT. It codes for CASSHGGAQTGELFF.

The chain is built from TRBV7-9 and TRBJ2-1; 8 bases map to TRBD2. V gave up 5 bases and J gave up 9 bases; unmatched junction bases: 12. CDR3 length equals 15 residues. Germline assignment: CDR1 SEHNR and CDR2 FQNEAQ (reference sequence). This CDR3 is CASSPGGGRLAEQFF. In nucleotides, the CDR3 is TGTGCCAGCAGCCCCGGTGGCGGGAGGTTAGCTGAGCAGTTCTTC.

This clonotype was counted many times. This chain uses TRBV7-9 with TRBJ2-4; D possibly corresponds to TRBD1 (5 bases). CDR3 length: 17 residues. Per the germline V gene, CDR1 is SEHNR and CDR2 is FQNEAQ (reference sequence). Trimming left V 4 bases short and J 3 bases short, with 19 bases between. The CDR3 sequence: CASSSMGPTESKNIQYF. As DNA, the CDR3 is TGTGCCAGCAGCTCTATGGGGCCGACAGAGAGCAAAAACATTCAGTACTTC.

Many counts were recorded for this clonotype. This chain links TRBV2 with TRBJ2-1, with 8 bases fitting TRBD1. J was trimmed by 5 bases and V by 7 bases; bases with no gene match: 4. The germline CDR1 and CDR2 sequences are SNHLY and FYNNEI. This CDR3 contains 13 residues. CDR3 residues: CASIGQGHNEQFF. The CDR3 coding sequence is TGTGCCAGCATTGGACAGGGCCACAATGAGCAGTTCTTC.

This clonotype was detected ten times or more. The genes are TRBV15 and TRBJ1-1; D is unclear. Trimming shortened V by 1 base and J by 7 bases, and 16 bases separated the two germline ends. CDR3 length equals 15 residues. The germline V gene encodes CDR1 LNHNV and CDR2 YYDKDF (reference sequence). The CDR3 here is CATSRVRRELSEAFF. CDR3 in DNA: TGTGCCACCAGCAGAGTTCGGAGGGAGCTGAGTGAAGCTTTCTTT.

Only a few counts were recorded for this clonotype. The CDR3 is CASSLSAGGRPDTQYF. The DNA for the CDR3 is TGTGCCAGCAGCTTATCGGCGGGAGGGCGGCCAGATACGCAGTATTTT. The chain combines TRBV11-2 with TRBJ2-3, with TRBD2 identical over 9 bases. The CDR3 runs to 16 residues. V shed 2 bases, J shed 4 bases, and the junction held 7 bases outside the gene matches. Germline values: CDR1 SGHAT, CDR2 FQNNGV. Combining the CDR3 with reference TRBV11-2 and TRBJ2-3 gives the whole variable domain EAGVAQSPRYKIIEKRQSVAFWCNPISGHATLYWYQQILGQGPKLLIQFQNNGVVDDSQLPKDRFSAERLKGVDSTLKIQPAKLEDSAVYLCASSLSAGGRPDTQYFGPGTRLTVL.

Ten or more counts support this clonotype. CDR3 sequence reads: CAWSVLRLAEAFF. The CDR3, as DNA: TGTGCCTGGAGTGTACTTAGGCTGGCTGAAGCTTTCTTT. The chain recombines TRBV30 with TRBJ1-1; D is uncertain. This CDR3 comprises 13 residues. The V and J ends lost 0 bases and 6 bases respectively, with 11 bases between them. Germline V gene lookup returns CDR1 GTSNPN and CDR2 SVGIG (reference sequence).

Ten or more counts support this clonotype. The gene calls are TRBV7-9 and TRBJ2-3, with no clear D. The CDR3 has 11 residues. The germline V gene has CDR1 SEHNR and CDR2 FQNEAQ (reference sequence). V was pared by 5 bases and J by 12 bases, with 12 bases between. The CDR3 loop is CASSPGRDQYF. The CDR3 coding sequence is TGTGCCAGCAGCCCCGGACGAGACCAGTATTTT.

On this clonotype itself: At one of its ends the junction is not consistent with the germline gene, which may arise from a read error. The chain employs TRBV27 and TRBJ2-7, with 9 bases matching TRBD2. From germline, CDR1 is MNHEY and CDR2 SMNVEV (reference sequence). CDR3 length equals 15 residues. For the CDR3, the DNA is TGTGCCAGCAGTTTATGCAGCGGGAGGCCCTACGAACAGTACTTC. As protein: CASSLCSGRPYEQYF.

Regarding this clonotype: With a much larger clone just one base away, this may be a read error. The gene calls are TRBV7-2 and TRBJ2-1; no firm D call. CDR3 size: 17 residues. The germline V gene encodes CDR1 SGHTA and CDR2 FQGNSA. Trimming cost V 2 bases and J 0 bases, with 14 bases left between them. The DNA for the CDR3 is TGTGCCAGCAGCTTACGATCTGGAAAGTCCTCCTACAATGAGCAGTTCTTC. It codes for CASSLRSGKSSYNEQFF. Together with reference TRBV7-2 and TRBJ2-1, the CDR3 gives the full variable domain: GAGVSQSPSNKVTEKGKDVELRCDPISGHTALYWYRQSLGQGLEFLIYFQGNSAPDKSGLPSDRFSAERTGGSVSTLTIQRTQQEDSAVYLCASSLRSGKSSYNEQFFGPGTRLTVL.

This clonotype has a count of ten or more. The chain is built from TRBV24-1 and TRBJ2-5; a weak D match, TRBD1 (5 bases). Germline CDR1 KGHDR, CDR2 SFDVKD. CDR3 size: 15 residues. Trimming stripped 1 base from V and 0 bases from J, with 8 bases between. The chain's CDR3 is CATSDFSRDQETQYF. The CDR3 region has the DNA TGTGCCACCAGTGATTTCTCCAGGGACCAAGAGACCCAGTACTTC.

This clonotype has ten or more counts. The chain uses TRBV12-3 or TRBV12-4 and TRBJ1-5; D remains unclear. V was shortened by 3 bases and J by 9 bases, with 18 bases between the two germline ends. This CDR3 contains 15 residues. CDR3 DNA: TGTGCCAGCAGTTTTTCCCGGCCGCCTCTTACGCCCCAGCATTTT. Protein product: CASSFSRPPLTPQHF.

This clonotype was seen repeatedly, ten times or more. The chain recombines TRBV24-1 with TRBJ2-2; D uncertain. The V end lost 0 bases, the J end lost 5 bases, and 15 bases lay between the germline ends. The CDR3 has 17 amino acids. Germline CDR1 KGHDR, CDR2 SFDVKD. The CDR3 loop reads CATSDLDARMRTGELFF. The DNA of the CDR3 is TGTGCCACCAGTGATTTGGATGCCAGGATGAGGACCGGGGAGCTGTTTTTT.

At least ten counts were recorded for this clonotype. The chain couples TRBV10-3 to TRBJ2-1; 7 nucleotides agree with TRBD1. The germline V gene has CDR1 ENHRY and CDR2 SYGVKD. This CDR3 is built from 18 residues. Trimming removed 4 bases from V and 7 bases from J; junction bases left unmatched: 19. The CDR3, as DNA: TGTGCCATCAGTGGAGGTTCCCAGGGGGAAGCCCCGGGTAATGAGCAGTTCTTC. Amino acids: CAISGGSQGEAPGNEQFF.

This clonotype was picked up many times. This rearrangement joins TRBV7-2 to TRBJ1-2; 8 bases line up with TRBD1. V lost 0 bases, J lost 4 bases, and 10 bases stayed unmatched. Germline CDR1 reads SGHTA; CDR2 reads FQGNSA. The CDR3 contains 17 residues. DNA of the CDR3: TGTGCCAGCAGCTTAGCGGGACAGGCGGCGCGTGGCTATGGCTACACCTTC. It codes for CASSLAGQAARGYGYTF.

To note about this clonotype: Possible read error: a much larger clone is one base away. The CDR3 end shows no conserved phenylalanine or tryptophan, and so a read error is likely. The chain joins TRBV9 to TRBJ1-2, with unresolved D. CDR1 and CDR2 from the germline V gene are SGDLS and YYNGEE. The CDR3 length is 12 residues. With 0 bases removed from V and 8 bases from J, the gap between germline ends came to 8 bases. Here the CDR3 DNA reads TGTGCCAGCAGCGTAGACAGTTACGGCTACACCTTG. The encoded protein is CASSVDSYGYTL.